This T cell receptor beta chain originates from a study of T-cell reconstitution after alpha-beta-depleted transplantation in children. Study-level findings and limits: Reportedly, only several hundred clones from non-depleted graft cells drove alpha-beta T-cell counts at about two months. T-cell counts and diversity were attributed mostly to newly produced T cells one year after transplant.

The CDR3 covers 17 residues. V gave up 5 bases and J gave up 3 bases, with 20 bases separating them. This clonotype was seen many times. The target antigen is unknown. Unique molecular identifiers were incorporated into the prepared TCRbeta library. TCRdb re-called the PCR reads through MiXCR, storing one row per CDR3 protein. The sample has over 7,500 distinct CDR3 sequences, around 14% seen once; the top ten hold 53%. The rearrangement links TRBV12-3 or TRBV12-4 to TRBJ2-1; D might be TRBD1 or TRBD2, each matching 6 bases. Sequenced material: PBMCs, mostly from graft donor cells, taken 60 days after TCRalphabeta/CD19-depleted stem cell transplant. The TCR comes from a male patient between 5 and 17 years old who had a stem cell transplant for acute lymphoblastic leukemia, so the T cells may come from the graft donor. CDR3: CASSRYPWGAGYNEQFF. CDR3 sequence (DNA): TGTGCCAGCAGTCGCTACCCGTGGGGGGCGGGCTACAATGAGCAGTTCTTC.